This TCR beta chain was obtained from a study of T cell changes during pregnancy in multiple sclerosis. Assay: immunoSEQ multiplex PCR; the TCRdb copy retains only in-frame clones and omits some. Of around 100,000 clones in the sample, 90% were seen once. Trimming removed 6 bases from V and 7 bases from J; junction bases left unmatched: 9. CDR1 is SGHRS, CDR2 YFSETQ, per germline. This CDR3 contains 13 residues. The TCR comes from a female donor in good health, enrolled as a control in a pregnancy study. This chain connects TRBV5-1 to TRBJ1-2; 7 nucleotides align to TRBD1. Specimen: peripheral blood, collected in the second trimester of pregnancy. CDR3 DNA: TGCGCCAGCACCATTGAGGGGGCACCTGGCTACACCTTC. It codes for CASTIEGAPGYTF.